One sample yielded the 18 T cell receptor beta chains listed below, sequenced in a study of shared clonotypes between healthy human individuals. TCRdb's copy holds only in-frame clones and misses some; the assay was immunoSEQ multiplex PCR. Of roughly 300,000 clones in the sample, around nine tenths are singletons; the top ten hold 15% to 20%. Sequencing was carried out using memory CD8+ T cells sorted from blood. As to subset: CD45RO+ cells pooled with CCR7-negative TemRA cells. Source of these receptors: a man between 18 and 29 years old in good health.

The J gene is TRBJ2-5, the V gene TRBV2; 10 nucleotides agree with TRBD2. Germline CDR1 is SNHLY and CDR2 is FYNNEI. The trim removed 6 bases at V and 4 bases at J, leaving 8 bases unmatched. The CDR3 loop spans 15 amino acids. Here the CDR3 DNA reads TGTGCCAGCAGCTCGATACTAGCGGGGTTAGAGACCCAGTACTTC. This translates into CASSSILAGLETQYF.

The chain has TRBV5-6 and TRBJ2-5; the D gene is possibly TRBD2 (5 bases). CDR3 size: 14 residues. V was clipped by 0 bases and J by 2 bases, with 8 bases between them. CDR1 and CDR2 from the germline V gene are SGHDT and YYEEEE. The DNA of the CDR3 is TGTGCCAGCAGCTTGGTGTGGGAGCAAGAGACCCAGTACTTC. Translated: CASSLVWEQETQYF.

This chain joins TRBV6-6 and TRBJ1-2; no clear D gene. The CDR3 length is 13 residues. Germline CDR1 and CDR2: MNHNY and SVGAGI (reference sequence). V was clipped by 4 bases and J by 3 bases, with 9 bases between them. The CDR3 DNA sequence: TGTGCCAGCAGTTCCACTCTGTACTATGGCTACACCTTC. It encodes CASSSTLYYGYTF.

This chain links TRBV7-2 with TRBJ1-1; no firm D call. The CDR3 is made up of 15 amino acids. Germline-derived CDR1 and CDR2 are SGHTA and FQGNSA. With 1 base removed from V and 0 bases from J, the gap between germline ends came to 9 bases. The CDR3 is CASSLVTAMNTEAFF. CDR3 DNA: TGTGCCAGCAGCTTAGTCACGGCAATGAACACTGAAGCTTTCTTT.

The V call is TRBV30, the J call TRBJ2-1, with 13 bases that match TRBD2. The CDR3 spans 14 residues. Per germline, CDR1 GTSNPN and CDR2 SVGIG (reference sequence). V gave up 2 bases and J gave up 10 bases; unmatched junction bases: 5. This CDR3 is CAWSRLAGGFEQFF. The CDR3 coding sequence is TGTGCCTGGAGTCGACTAGCGGGAGGATTCGAGCAGTTCTTC.

This clone was found once. The chain couples TRBV2 to TRBJ1-5; possibly TRBD1 for D (5 bases). Germline lookup yields CDR1 SNHLY and CDR2 FYNNEI. The CDR3 has 15 amino acids. V was clipped by 3 bases and J by 0 bases, with 9 bases between them. This CDR3 reads CASSERDFSNQPQHF. CDR3 sequence (DNA): TGTGCCAGCAGTGAGAGGGACTTTAGCAATCAGCCCCAGCATTTT.

This chain links TRBV7-9 with TRBJ2-7; TRBD2 matches at 8 bases. The CDR3 runs 18 residues. The ends lost 5 bases at V and 3 bases at J; junction bases unmatched: 18. Germline CDR1 is SEHNR and CDR2 is FQNEAQ (reference sequence). DNA of the CDR3: TGTGCCAGCAGCAACGACTGGGTGAGAAGCGGGGGTAGCTACGAGCAGTACTTC. It translates to CASSNDWVRSGGSYEQYF.

This sequence joins TRBV7-8 and TRBJ2-5, with D possibly TRBD2 on 7 matching bases. In germline, CDR1 is SGHVS, CDR2 FQNEAQ. V was pared by 8 bases and J by 4 bases, with 23 bases between. CDR3 length equals 16 residues. The CDR3 loop reads CASQEREGTKIETQYF. The CDR3 DNA follows: TGTGCCAGCCAAGAAAGGGAGGGGACAAAGATAGAGACCCAGTACTTC.

The V call is TRBV5-3, the J call TRBJ2-7; TRBD1 aligns across 8 bases. TRBV5-3 qualifies as an ORF whose function is uncertain. The trim removed 4 bases at V and 5 bases at J, leaving 5 bases unmatched. This CDR3 contains 13 residues. The CDR3 coding sequence is TGTGCCAGAAGCGACAGGGGTACAAACGAGCAGTACTTC. Its protein product is CARSDRGTNEQYF.

This chain connects TRBV11-2 to TRBJ1-3; TRBD1 aligns across 7 bases. From germline, CDR1 is SGHAT and CDR2 FQNNGV. The CDR3 loop spans 14 amino acids. V gave up 4 bases and J gave up 5 bases; unmatched junction bases: 5. The CDR3 nucleotides read TGTGCCAGCAGCTCCACAGGGGCTAGAAACACCATATATTTT. This encodes CASSSTGARNTIYF.

This chain connects TRBV28 to TRBJ2-7; D gene uncertain. Between the trimmed V and J ends, which lost 2 bases and 3 bases, there was a span of 14 bases. CDR3 length: 15 amino acids. Germline assignment: CDR1 MDHEN and CDR2 SYDVKM. CDR3 in DNA: TGTGCCAGCAGTTTAATTCAACAGAAGCTCTACGAGCAGTACTTC. It codes for CASSLIQQKLYEQYF.

This clone was picked up one time. The chain combines TRBV7-9 with TRBJ2-1; possibly TRBD2 for D (5 bases). Germline CDR1 SEHNR, CDR2 FQNEAQ (reference sequence). V lost 5 bases to trimming and J lost 8 bases, with 13 bases between them. The CDR3 extends over 13 amino acids. The CDR3 loop is CASSPASWDEQFF. In DNA form, the CDR3 reads TGTGCCAGCAGCCCGGCTAGCTGGGATGAGCAGTTCTTC.

The chain has TRBV19 and TRBJ1-1, with 7 positions matching TRBD1. J lost 5 bases, V lost 7 bases, and 22 bases had no gene match. The CDR3 is made up of 18 amino acids. Germline CDR1 reads LNHDA; CDR2 reads SQIVND (reference sequence). This CDR3 reads CASTNGQDGTLVGTEAFF. CDR3 DNA: TGTGCCAGTACGAATGGACAGGACGGCACCCTCGTAGGTACTGAAGCTTTCTTT.

Note on this clone: Other nucleotide sequences in the sample specify the same CDR3. The V gene is TRBV30, the J gene TRBJ1-1; tentatively, D is TRBD1 (5 bases). From germline, CDR1 is GTSNPN and CDR2 SVGIG (reference sequence). V was clipped by 2 bases and J by 4 bases, with 11 bases between them. The CDR3 contains 13 residues. The CDR3 is CAWSWQGGTEAFF. CDR3 bases: TGTGCCTGGAGTTGGCAGGGTGGCACTGAAGCTTTCTTT. Supplemented by reference TRBV30 and TRBJ1-1, the full variable domain reads SQTIHQWPATLVQPVGSPLSLECTVEGTSNPNLYWYRQAAGRGLQLLFYSVGIGQISSEVPQNLSASRPQDRQFILSSKKLLLSDSGFYLCAWSWQGGTEAFFGQGTRLTVV.

This clone appeared once. This sequence joins TRBV15 and TRBJ1-1; D is uncertain. Germline CDR1 and CDR2: LNHNV and YYDKDF (reference sequence). V lost 2 bases and J 3 bases, leaving 10 bases between the germline ends. This CDR3 has 14 residues. The DNA of the CDR3 is TGTGCCACCAGCAGATTTGGACTGCACACTGAAGCTTTCTTT. Amino acid sequence: CATSRFGLHTEAFF.

The chain has TRBV18 and TRBJ2-3; 7 nucleotides align to TRBD1. Germline V gene sequence: CDR1 KGHSH, CDR2 LQKENI. After removal of 6 bases from V and 3 bases from J, the junction contained 0 bases not matched to a gene. This CDR3 contains 12 residues. The CDR3: CASSTGTDTQYF. CDR3 bases: TGTGCCAGCTCGACAGGGACAGATACGCAGTATTTT.

This clone has only one observation. The chain is built from TRBV21-1 and TRBJ2-6; TRBD2, the D gene given by the table, was not confirmed from the DNA. TRBV21-1 is classified as a pseudogene. CDR3 length equals 17 residues. CDR3 protein: CASSKERVRAGANVLTF. In DNA, the CDR3 is TGTGCCAGCAGCAAAGAACGAGTACGGGCTGGGGCCAACGTCCTGACTTTC.

This rearrangement joins TRBV28 to TRBJ2-2; maybe TRBD2 (5 bases). The V gene's germline CDR1 is MDHEN and CDR2 SYDVKM. V lost 2 bases and J 2 bases, leaving 15 bases between the germline ends. CDR3 length equals 17 residues. This CDR3 is CASSLGIGRTNTGELFF. The DNA of the CDR3 is TGTGCCAGCAGTTTAGGGATTGGGCGGACTAACACCGGGGAGCTGTTTTTT.